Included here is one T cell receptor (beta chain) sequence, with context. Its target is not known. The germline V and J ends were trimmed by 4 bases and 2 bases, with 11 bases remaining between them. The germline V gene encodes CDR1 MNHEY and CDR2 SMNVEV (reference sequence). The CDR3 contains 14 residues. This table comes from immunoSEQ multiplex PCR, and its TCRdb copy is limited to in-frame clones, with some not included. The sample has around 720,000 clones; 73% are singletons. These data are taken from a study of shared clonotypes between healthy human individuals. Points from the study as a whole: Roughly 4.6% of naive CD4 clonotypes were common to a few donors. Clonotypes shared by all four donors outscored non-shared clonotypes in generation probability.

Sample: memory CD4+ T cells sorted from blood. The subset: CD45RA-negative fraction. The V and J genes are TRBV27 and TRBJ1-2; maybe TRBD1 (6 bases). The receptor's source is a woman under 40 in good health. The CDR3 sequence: CASSSGGQNYGYTF. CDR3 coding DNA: TGTGCCAGCAGTTCCGGGGGCCAGAACTATGGCTACACCTTC.